The 22 T cell receptor beta chains given below trace back to one sample, sequenced in a study of OX40 agonist ivuxolimab in advanced cancers. Libraries were prepared by immunoSEQ multiplex PCR; TCRdb keeps only in-frame clonotypes and omits some of them. The repertoire holds some 57,000 clones, with more than 70% as singletons. The sample here was CD4+ or CD8+ T cells sorted from blood, taken in a trial of the OX40 agonist ivuxolimab. These receptors were collected from an adult with an advanced solid tumor such as melanoma, head and neck, liver or kidney cancer.

Here the CDR3 reads CASSFLETEAFF. As DNA, the CDR3 is TGTGCCAGCAGCTTTCTAGAAACTGAAGCTTTCTTT. The J gene is TRBJ1-1, the V gene TRBV7-9; D gene uncertain. CDR3 length: 12 residues. With 3 bases removed from V and 5 bases from J, the gap between germline ends came to 7 bases. Germline V lookup: CDR1 SEHNR, CDR2 FQNEAQ (reference sequence).

This chain uses TRBV11-2 with TRBJ2-7; maybe TRBD2 (6 bases). V was cut by 4 bases and J by 6 bases, with 22 bases left in between. Germline V gene data show CDR1 as SGHAT and CDR2 as FQNNGV. CDR3 length equals 16 residues. In nucleotides, the CDR3 is TGTGCCAGCAGCTCGACCCGGGACTGGTTAAGGGGCGAGCAGTACTTC. Its translation: CASSSTRDWLRGEQYF.

This clone was counted between two and nine times. This chain joins TRBV18 and TRBJ1-1; TRBD1 matches 8 bases. CDR3 length: 12 residues. V was clipped by 3 bases and J by 10 bases; unmatched bases: 4. The germline V gene has CDR1 KGHSH and CDR2 LQKENI. This CDR3 reads CASSPGGQGAFF. The CDR3, as DNA: TGTGCCAGCTCACCCGGTGGACAGGGAGCTTTCTTT.

This chain uses TRBV2 with TRBJ2-7; D not certain. There are 11 residues in the CDR3. V lost 0 bases to trimming and J lost 7 bases, with 4 bases between them. In germline, CDR1 is SNHLY, CDR2 FYNNEI. The CDR3 DNA reads as TGTGCCAGCAGTGAAGCGAGGGAGCAGTACTTC. Residues: CASSEAREQYF.

This chain links TRBV6-1 with TRBJ2-3; 8 bases agree with TRBD2. J gave up 0 bases and V 7 bases, and 0 bases lay outside the gene matches. This CDR3 is 13 amino acids long. Germline V lookup: CDR1 MNHNS, CDR2 SASEGT. In nucleotides, the CDR3 is TGTGCCAGCAAGCGGGAGAGCACAGATACGCAGTATTTT. Translation gives CASKRESTDTQYF.

This sequence joins TRBV18 and TRBJ1-1, with a tentative D call TRBD1 (5 bases). V lost 4 bases and J lost 2, with 14 bases in between. The CDR3 has 15 amino acids. Germline CDR1 KGHSH, CDR2 LQKENI. The CDR3: CASSQDTIRNTEAFF. CDR3 nucleotide sequence: TGTGCCAGCTCACAGGACACGATAAGAAACACTGAAGCTTTCTTT.

This clone was counted between two and nine times. The chain uses TRBV19 and TRBJ2-7; 8 nucleotides align to TRBD2. CDR3 length equals 14 residues. The germline CDR1 and CDR2 sequences are LNHDA and SQIVND (reference sequence). Losses at the gene ends were 3 bases for V and 2 bases for J; bases not matched to a gene: 3. Here the CDR3 reads CASSIGGGPYEQYF. The CDR3 nucleotides are TGTGCCAGTAGTATCGGGGGGGGACCCTACGAGCAGTACTTC. The complete variable domain, with remaining parts taken from reference TRBV19 and TRBJ2-7, reads DGGITQSPKYLFRKEGQNVTLSCEQNLNHDAMYWYRQDPGQGLRLIYYSQIVNDFQKGDIAEGYSVSREKKESFPLTVTSAQKNPTAFYLCASSIGGGPYEQYFGPGTRLTVT.

V usage is TRBV5-4 and J usage is TRBJ2-5, with 8 bases identical to TRBD2. The CDR3 is 16 residues long. Germline V gene sequence: CDR1 SGHNT, CDR2 YYREEE (reference sequence). After removal of 7 bases from V and 4 bases from J, the junction contained 15 bases not matched to a gene. CDR3 nucleotides: TGTGCCAGCGCCCCAAGGAAAGCGGGAGTCGGAGAGACCCAGTACTTC. Its protein product is CASAPRKAGVGETQYF.

The chain joins TRBV10-3 to TRBJ1-1, with 7 bases fitting TRBD1. Germline CDR1 ENHRY, CDR2 SYGVKD. The trim removed 6 bases at V and 1 base at J, leaving 5 bases unmatched. The CDR3 consists of 14 residues. The CDR3 bases are TGTGCCATCAGCCGGGGACAGCAGAACACTGAAGCTTTCTTT. Translation gives CAISRGQQNTEAFF.

The rearrangement links TRBV6-1 to TRBJ2-1; D not resolved. The CDR3 totals 13 residues. The germline CDR1 and CDR2 sequences are MNHNS and SASEGT. Between the trimmed V and J ends, which lost 2 bases and 5 bases, there was a span of 7 bases. The CDR3 protein is CASSETWDNEQFF. CDR3 DNA: TGTGCCAGCAGTGAAACCTGGGACAATGAGCAGTTCTTC.

The gene calls are TRBV25-1 and TRBJ2-3, with 7 bases matching TRBD2. The CDR3 runs 14 residues. Germline V CDR1 and CDR2: MGHDK, SYGVNS. J was trimmed by 5 bases and V by 3 bases; bases with no gene match: 5. CDR3 bases: TGTGCCAGCAGTGACCCGGGGGGTGAAGATACGCAGTATTTT. Amino acid sequence: CASSDPGGEDTQYF.

This CDR3 is CASSLPPADTQYF. DNA for the CDR3: TGTGCCAGCAGCCTTCCTCCCGCAGATACGCAGTATTTT. V and J are TRBV7-2 and TRBJ2-3; D gene ambiguous. Germline CDR1 SGHTA, CDR2 FQGNSA. V was clipped by 5 bases and J by 4 bases, with 10 bases between them. There are 13 residues in the CDR3. The full variable domain, its missing parts supplied by reference TRBV7-2 and TRBJ2-3, is GAGVSQSPSNKVTEKGKDVELRCDPISGHTALYWYRQSLGQGLEFLIYFQGNSAPDKSGLPSDRFSAERTGGSVSTLTIQRTQQEDSAVYLCASSLPPADTQYFGPGTRLTVL.

The chain carries TRBV19 and TRBJ2-2, with 8 bases that match TRBD2. The CDR3 consists of 18 residues. Unmatched junction bases numbered 14, after V lost 2 bases and J lost 6 bases. Germline lookup yields CDR1 LNHDA and CDR2 SQIVND (reference sequence). CDR3 sequence: CASSIPPPGTRFSGELFF. In nucleotides, the CDR3 is TGTGCCAGTAGTATACCACCCCCCGGGACTAGATTCTCCGGGGAGCTGTTTTTT.

This rearrangement joins TRBV6-6 to TRBJ2-7, with D possibly matching TRBD1 (5 bases). With 6 bases removed from V and 2 bases from J, the gap between germline ends came to 14 bases. Germline lookup yields CDR1 MNHNY and CDR2 SVGAGI (reference sequence). The CDR3 extends over 14 amino acids. The CDR3 protein is CASRQDGPTYEQYF. The CDR3 nucleotides read TGTGCCAGCAGACAGGACGGCCCCACCTACGAGCAGTACTTC.

This clone was detected once. The V call is TRBV9, the J call TRBJ2-2; no reliable D call. The CDR3 runs 14 residues. V was pared by 0 bases and J by 3 bases, with 6 bases between. Per the germline V gene, CDR1 is SGDLS and CDR2 is YYNGEE. CDR3 sequence reads: CASSVVADTGELFF. Here the CDR3 DNA reads TGTGCCAGCAGCGTAGTCGCGGACACCGGGGAGCTGTTTTTT.

This sequence joins TRBV5-4 and TRBJ1-1; 7 nucleotides match TRBD1. This CDR3 is built from 15 residues. CDR1 is SGHNT and CDR2 is YYREEE in the germline V gene (reference sequence). Trimming cost V 3 bases and J 4 bases; bases outside gene matches: 9. For the CDR3, the DNA is TGTGCCAGCAGCTACCCCAGGGGGAGTCGCACTGAAGCTTTCTTT. It translates to CASSYPRGSRTEAFF.

The count of this clone is one. V gene TRBV7-9 combines with J gene TRBJ1-2; 7 nucleotides match TRBD1. V was clipped by 3 bases and J by 5 bases; unmatched bases: 9. The CDR3 is 15 residues long. CDR1 is SEHNR and CDR2 is FQNEAQ in the germline V gene (reference sequence). The CDR3 sequence is CASSLSGGRSYGYTF. Here the CDR3 DNA reads TGTGCCAGCAGCTTGTCAGGGGGGAGAAGTTATGGCTACACCTTC.

The chain recombines TRBV30 with TRBJ2-5; 12 nucleotides match TRBD2. The germline CDR1 and CDR2 sequences are GTSNPN and SVGIG (reference sequence). With 3 bases clipped from V and 4 bases from J, the junction kept 3 bases outside the gene matches. The CDR3 runs 14 residues. The CDR3 reads CAWSEGLAGETQYF. DNA of the CDR3: TGTGCCTGGAGCGAGGGACTAGCGGGAGAGACCCAGTACTTC.

This chain connects TRBV9 to TRBJ2-7; D remains unclear. CDR3 size: 14 residues. CDR1 is SGDLS and CDR2 is YYNGEE in the germline V gene. V dropped 0 bases and J dropped 0 bases, with 7 bases sitting between them. The CDR3, as DNA: TGTGCCAGCAGCGTAGGTCTGGGCTCCTACGAGCAGTACTTC. This sequence encodes CASSVGLGSYEQYF. The whole variable domain, remainder taken from reference TRBV9 and TRBJ2-7, is DSGVTQTPKHLITATGQRVTLRCSPRSGDLSVYWYQQSLDQGLQFLIQYYNGEERAKGNILERFSAQQFPDLHSELNLSSLELGDSALYFCASSVGLGSYEQYFGPGTRLTVT.

The chain carries TRBV18 and TRBJ2-7; no reliable D call. Germline V gene sequence: CDR1 KGHSH, CDR2 LQKENI. V gave up 5 bases and J gave up 2 bases, with 13 bases separating them. The CDR3 totals 14 residues. CDR3: CASSGSYPPYEQYF. As DNA, the CDR3 is TGTGCCAGCTCAGGGTCCTATCCCCCCTACGAGCAGTACTTC.

The gene calls are TRBV5-8 and TRBJ2-7; a weak D match, TRBD2 (5 bases). The CDR3 runs 16 residues. The ends were cut back, 5 bases at V and 3 bases at J, with 21 bases in the middle. Germline loops: CDR1 SGHTS, CDR2 YDEGEE. The CDR3 sequence is CASSPDGERPLYEQYF. Here the CDR3 DNA reads TGTGCCAGCAGTCCGGATGGAGAGCGGCCCCTCTACGAGCAGTACTTC.

The rearrangement uses TRBV27 and TRBJ2-3; perhaps D is TRBD1 or TRBD2 (5 bases each). Germline lookup yields CDR1 MNHEY and CDR2 SMNVEV (reference sequence). The CDR3 runs to 13 residues. Deletions cut 3 bases from V and 5 bases from J, with 9 bases between. The CDR3 spells CASSFRDRDTQYF. The DNA for the CDR3 is TGTGCCAGCAGTTTCCGGGACCGAGATACGCAGTATTTT.